This is a list of T cell receptor beta chains from one sample in a study of early T cells in non-severe SARS-CoV-2 infection. One entry per CDR3 protein results from TCRdb running MiXCR on the 5' RACE reads. The sample records under 45,000 distinct CDR3 sequences, approximately 6.6% being singletons. The sequenced sample was whole blood, obtained at baseline. The receptors come from an adult who was a healthcare worker with PCR-confirmed SARS-CoV-2 infection or an uninfected control (not recorded which). The CDR3 runs from the conserved cysteine through the conserved F or W. Fields, in order: V gene, CDR3 length, J gene, D gene, clone size, CDR3 DNA, CDR3 protein. A D gene is named only where the DNA matches it firmly. A clone size is listed for some rows: how often the clone was seen (once, few, many), or a class if it is expanded.

TRBV6-1	12	TRBJ1-2	TRBD1	.	TGTGCCACCCAGGGGGGTAACTATGGCTACACCTTC	CATQGGNYGYTF
TRBV28	16	TRBJ1-5	TRBD1	many	TGTGCCAGCAGCCCTACGCGAACAGGGGATAATCAGCCCCAGCATTTT	CASSPTRTGDNQPQHF
TRBV29-1	13	TRBJ2-5	.	many	TGCAGCGTTGATTGGGGGGCTCAAGAGACCCAGTACTTC	CSVDWGAQETQYF
TRBV11-2	15	TRBJ2-2	.	many	TGTGCCAGCAGCTTAATGACAGGAACCGCCGGGGAGCTGTTTTTT	CASSLMTGTAGELFF
TRBV20-1	18	TRBJ2-2	TRBD1	few	TGCAGTGCTAGAGATCTACAGGGGGAGAACATTTACACCGGGGAGCTGTTTTTT	CSARDLQGENIYTGELFF
TRBV6-5	14	TRBJ1-3	.	few	TGTGCCACGGCCCCGGGACTGTCTGGAAACACCATATATTTT	CATAPGLSGNTIYF
TRBV2	17	TRBJ1-6	.	.	TGTGCCAGCAGTGATAAAACAATTTCGGACAGCGGGAAGAAGCTCCACTTT	CASSDKTISDSGKKLHF
TRBV19	14	TRBJ2-6	.	many	TGTGCCAGTAGACGAAAATCTGGGGCCAACGTCCTGACTTTC	CASRRKSGANVLTF
TRBV28	17	TRBJ2-2	.	.	TGTGCCAGCAGTTTTTGGGTAACCTCTTTGATAACCGGGGAGCTGTTTTTT	CASSFWVTSLITGELFF
TRBV11-3	16	TRBJ2-3	.	.	TGTGCCAGTAGCTTAGGACCGTCTCCTAGCACAGATACGCAGTATTTT	CASSLGPSPSTDTQYF
TRBV11-3	12	TRBJ2-1	.	.	TGTGCCAGCAGCACGTATGGCAATGAGCAGTTCTTC	CASSTYGNEQFF
TRBV28	14	TRBJ2-1	.	many	TGTGCCAGCAGTTTGTTCCGAGACGTCAATGAGCAGTTCTTC	CASSLFRDVNEQFF
TRBV6-2/TRBV6-3	13	TRBJ1-1	TRBD1	.	TGTGCCAGCAGGGACAGGGTGGGCACTGAAGCTTTCTTT	CASRDRVGTEAFF
TRBV28	16	TRBJ2-7	TRBD2	many	TGTGCCAGCAGTTCATCCTTAGCGGGGCGAACCTACGAGCAGTACTTC	CASSSSLAGRTYEQYF
TRBV27	13	TRBJ2-1	.	few	TGTGCCAGCAGTTTTGGGGCCCTCAATGAGCAGTTCTTC	CASSFGALNEQFF
TRBV6-4	15	TRBJ2-2	TRBD1	many	TGTGCCAGCAGTGATCTTACAGGGGACACCGGGGAGCTGTTTTTT	CASSDLTGDTGELFF
TRBV14	15	TRBJ2-1	TRBD2	many	TGTGCCAGCAGCCCTCTCAGCGGGAGCTGGGGTGAGCAGTTCTTC	CASSPLSGSWGEQFF
TRBV20-1	12	TRBJ2-1	TRBD1	.	TGCAGTGCCCCGACAGGGGTAAATGAGCAGTTCTTC	CSAPTGVNEQFF
TRBV14	14	TRBJ2-1	.	.	TGTGCCAGCAGCCACCTAACAGGGAACAATGAGCAGTTCTTC	CASSHLTGNNEQFF
TRBV6-4	15	TRBJ2-6	.	many	TGTGCCAGCAGTGAGGACGGCTCTGGGGCCAACGTCCTGACTTTC	CASSEDGSGANVLTF
TRBV12-5	12	TRBJ2-1	.	many	TGTGCTAGTGGTTTGTTAGACAATGAGCAGTTCTTC	CASGLLDNEQFF
TRBV12-3/TRBV12-4	14	TRBJ1-2	TRBD1	.	TGTGCCAGCAGTGGGGACAGGTTATTCTATGGCTACACCTTC	CASSGDRLFYGYTF
TRBV28	14	TRBJ2-1	TRBD1	.	TGTGCCAGCAGTCCTCGGACAGGTCGTAATGAGCAGTTCTTC	CASSPRTGRNEQFF
TRBV20-1	16	TRBJ2-5	TRBD1	many	TGCAGTGCTAGAGGTTACGGACAGGCCGACCAAGAGACCCAGTACTTC	CSARGYGQADQETQYF
TRBV12-3/TRBV12-4	13	TRBJ2-7	.	few	TGTGCCAGCAGTTTACAAGAGGGGGACGAGCAGTACTTC	CASSLQEGDEQYF
TRBV6-5	16	TRBJ2-1	.	.	TGTGCCAGCATCCCGCGGGTGGTAGACTCCTACAATGAGCAGTTCTTC	CASIPRVVDSYNEQFF
TRBV12-3/TRBV12-4	15	TRBJ2-1	TRBD2	many	TGTGCCAGCAGATCCGGGACTAGCGGGGTCAATGAGCAGTTCTTC	CASRSGTSGVNEQFF
TRBV20-1	12	TRBJ1-2	.	.	TGCAGTGTGGGCGGACAGAACTATGGCTACACCTTC	CSVGGQNYGYTF